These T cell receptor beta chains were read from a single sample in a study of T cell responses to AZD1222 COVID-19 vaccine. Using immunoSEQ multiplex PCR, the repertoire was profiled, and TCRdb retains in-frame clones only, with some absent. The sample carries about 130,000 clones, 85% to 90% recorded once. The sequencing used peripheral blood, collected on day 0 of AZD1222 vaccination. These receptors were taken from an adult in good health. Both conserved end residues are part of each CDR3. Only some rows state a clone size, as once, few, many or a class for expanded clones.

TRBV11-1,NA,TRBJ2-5,CASSLASAAGQETQYF
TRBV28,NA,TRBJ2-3,CASSYNLAGGLSDTQYF
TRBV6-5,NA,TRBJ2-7,CASSRDRGSYEQYF
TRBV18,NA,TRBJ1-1,CASSQGSPNTEAFF
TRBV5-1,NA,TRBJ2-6,CASSLQGHSGANVLTF
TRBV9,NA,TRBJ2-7,CASSVQEEDYGEQYF
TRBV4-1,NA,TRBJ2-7,CASSQEAPSGGSYEQYF
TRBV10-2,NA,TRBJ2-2,CASSLPPSGELFF
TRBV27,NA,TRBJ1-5,CASSFGAHGNQPQHF
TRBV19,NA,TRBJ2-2,CASSPPDGTSGITGELFF
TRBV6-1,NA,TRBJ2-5,CASSEGTEETQYF
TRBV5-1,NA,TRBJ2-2,CASSFTTSGGDTGELFF
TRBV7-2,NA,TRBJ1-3,CASSVRGSGNTIYF
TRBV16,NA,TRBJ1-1,CASSPGGNTEAFF
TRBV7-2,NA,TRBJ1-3,CASRRTTGAGNTIYF
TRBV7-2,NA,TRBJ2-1,CASSLGGSAHEQFF
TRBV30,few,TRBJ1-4,CAWSREKLFF
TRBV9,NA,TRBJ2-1,CASSARGNEQFF
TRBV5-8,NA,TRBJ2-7,CASSPYNRGPYEQYF
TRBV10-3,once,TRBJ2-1,CAIRASAGEGNEQFF
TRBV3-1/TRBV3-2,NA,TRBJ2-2,CASSPTLQVGTGELFF
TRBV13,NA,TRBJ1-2,CASSSTHRQEENYGYTF
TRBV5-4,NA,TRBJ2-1,CASSLSGGGYNEQFF
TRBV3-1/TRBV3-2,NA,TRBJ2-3,CASTPPVPSTDTQYF
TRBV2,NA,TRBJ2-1,CATDPSGSYNEQFF
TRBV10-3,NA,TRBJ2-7,CAISESGDRGSYEQYF
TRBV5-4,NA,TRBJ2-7,CASSLVEGGQYF
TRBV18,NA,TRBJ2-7,CASSPAGQGHEQYF
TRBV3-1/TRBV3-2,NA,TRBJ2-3,CASTPRTTDTQYF
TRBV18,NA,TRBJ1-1,CASSPLNSMNTEAFF
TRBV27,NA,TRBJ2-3,CASREMGGRSTDTQYF
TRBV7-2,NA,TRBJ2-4,CASSPRDSGGGKNIQYF
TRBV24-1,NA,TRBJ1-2,CATSSGSRGYTF
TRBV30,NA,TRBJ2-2,CAWTPTAVGELFF
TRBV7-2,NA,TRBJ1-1,CASSLAQGTTTEAFF
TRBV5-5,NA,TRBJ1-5,CASSTGTGNQPQHF
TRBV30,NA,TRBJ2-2,CAWSVLGAGELFF
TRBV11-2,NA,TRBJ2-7,CASSIPGEWSYEQYF
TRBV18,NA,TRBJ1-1,CASSPGNRGRLGTEAFF
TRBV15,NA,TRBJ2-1,CATSRELAESSYNEQFF
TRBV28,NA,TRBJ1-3,CASRARSIISGNTIYF
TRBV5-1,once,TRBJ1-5,CASSPRGGFNQPQHF
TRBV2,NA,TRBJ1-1,CASSPGTGELNTEAFF
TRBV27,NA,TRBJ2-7,CASSFAGGSSYEQYF
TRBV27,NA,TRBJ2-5,CASSQMAGTQYF
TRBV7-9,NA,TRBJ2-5,CASSPGLAGETQYF
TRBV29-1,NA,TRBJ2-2,CSAEGGADTGELFF
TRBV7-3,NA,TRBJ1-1,CASSLGSEAFF
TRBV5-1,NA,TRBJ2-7,CASSLGGGSTYEQYF
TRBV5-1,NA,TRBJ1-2,CASSLAGDPRDF
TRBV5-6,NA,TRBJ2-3,CASSPGQNTDTQYF
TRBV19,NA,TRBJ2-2,CASSIAASNTGELFF
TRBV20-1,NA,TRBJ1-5,CSATGGQPQHF
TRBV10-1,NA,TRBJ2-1,CASSEGSGGFYNEQFF